The 32 T cell receptor beta chains below come from one sample, sequenced in a study of T cell repertoires in cytomegalovirus infection. A single record per CDR3 protein comes from TCRdb applying MiXCR to the reads. The top ten clones hold 7.5% to 9.5% of a sample with about 360,000 distinct CDR3 sequences, roughly 20% of them seen once. Sequenced sample: PBMCs. All receptors come from a human donor in good health (CMV status not recorded). Some clones in this sample may be carry-over from other donors' samples.

This sequence joins TRBV14 and TRBJ2-1; unclear D gene. The CDR3 contains 15 residues. Germline CDR1 reads SGHDN; CDR2 reads FVKESK. Trimming left V 5 bases short and J 4 bases short, with 15 bases between. In DNA, the CDR3 is TGTGCCAGCAGCGAAGTGGGATTCGAGTACAATGAGCAGTTCTTC. This translates into CASSEVGFEYNEQFF.

Comment on this clonotype: With a much larger clone just one base away, this may be a read error. This chain joins TRBV4-1 and TRBJ1-5; perhaps TRBD1 as D (5 bases). The V gene's germline CDR1 is MGHRA and CDR2 YSYEKL. CDR3 size: 16 residues. As DNA, the CDR3 is TGCGCCATCAGCCCAGGCCGGGGCAATAGCAATCAGCCCCAGCATTTT. This sequence encodes CAISPGRGNSNQPQHF.

This clonotype was recorded many times. The rearrangement links TRBV11-2 to TRBJ2-7, with 9 bases matching TRBD2. Unmatched junction bases numbered 9, after V lost 8 bases and J lost 4 bases. The CDR3 contains 14 residues. Per the germline V gene, CDR1 is SGHAT and CDR2 is FQNNGV. The CDR3 sequence: CASRRLAESYEQYF. CDR3 sequence (DNA): TGTGCCAGCCGCAGACTAGCGGAGTCGTACGAGCAGTACTTC.

The sample holds many counts of this clonotype. The rearrangement joins TRBV11-2 to TRBJ1-1; possible D gene TRBD1, 5 bases. Germline CDR1 reads SGHAT; CDR2 reads FQNNGV. Trimming cost V 5 bases and J 2 bases, with 9 bases left between them. The CDR3 has 13 amino acids. CDR3 in amino acids: CASSLRDNTEAFF. In DNA form, the CDR3 reads TGTGCCAGCAGCCTCCGGGACAACACTGAAGCTTTCTTT.

This clonotype was detected many times. The chain recombines TRBV7-8 with TRBJ2-5; no firm D call. Trimming took off 1 base at V and 2 bases at J, with 5 bases between the two ends. This CDR3 contains 13 residues. CDR1 is SGHVS and CDR2 is FQNEAQ in the germline V gene. CDR3 coding DNA: TGTGCCAGCAGCTTAGGTAATCAAGAGACCCAGTACTTC. It encodes CASSLGNQETQYF. The complete variable domain, with remaining parts taken from reference TRBV7-8 and TRBJ2-5, reads GAGVSQSPRYKVAKRGQDVALRCDPISGHVSLFWYQQALGQGPEFLTYFQNEAQLDKSGLPSDRFFAERPEGSVSTLKIQRTQQEDSAVYLCASSLGNQETQYFGPGTRLLVL.

This clonotype was observed a handful of times. The chain links TRBV7-8 to TRBJ2-5; maybe TRBD1 (5 bases). The germline V and J ends were trimmed by 0 bases and 9 bases, with 8 bases remaining between them. This CDR3 region has 12 residues. Germline V lookup: CDR1 SGHVS, CDR2 FQNEAQ. The CDR3 reads CASSLAPQAQYF. The CDR3 nucleotides are TGTGCCAGCAGCTTAGCCCCACAGGCCCAGTACTTC.

The CDR3 region is CSVEAVAKNIQYF. The CDR3 DNA reads as TGCAGCGTTGAAGCCGTAGCCAAAAACATTCAGTACTTC. The chain joins TRBV29-1 to TRBJ2-4, with unresolved D. V was trimmed by 1 base and J by 0 bases, leaving 4 bases between them. The CDR3 is 13 amino acids. From germline, CDR1 is SQVTM and CDR2 ANQGSEA.

This clonotype appeared many times. The chain employs TRBV7-2 and TRBJ2-3; D uncertain. The germline V gene encodes CDR1 SGHTA and CDR2 FQGNSA. CDR3 length: 13 amino acids. Trimming cost V 6 bases and J 8 bases, with 15 bases left between them. This chain's CDR3 is CASSSADTGTQYF. DNA for the CDR3: TGTGCCAGCAGTTCGGCCGATACGGGTACGCAGTATTTT.

The rearrangement uses TRBV6-2 or TRBV6-3 and TRBJ2-3; weak D call: TRBD1 (5 bases). Trimming took 1 base from V and 4 from J, leaving 12 bases between them. Germline assignment: CDR1 MNHEY and CDR2 SVGEGT. The CDR3 spans 15 residues. CDR3 loop: CASSYLGRGADTQYF. CDR3 nucleotide sequence: TGTGCCAGCAGTTACTTGGGGCGTGGAGCAGATACGCAGTATTTT.

This clonotype was recorded at least ten times. The genes are TRBV6-5 and TRBJ1-5; D remains unclear. The CDR3 loop spans 13 amino acids. Trimming removed 5 bases from V and 6 bases from J, with 11 bases in between. Germline CDR1 MNHEY, CDR2 SVGAGI. The CDR3 nucleotides are TGTGCCAGCAGTCGAGGTGAGGGTCAGCCCCAGCATTTT. Translating it yields CASSRGEGQPQHF.

The rearrangement links TRBV4-2 to TRBJ2-3, with a possible D match to TRBD2 (6 bases). V lost 0 bases, J lost 5 bases, and 15 bases lay in between. In germline, CDR1 is LGHNA, CDR2 YNFKEQ. The CDR3 spans 16 residues. The DNA for the CDR3 is TGTGCCAGCAGCCAAGATAAACTAGCCCCTTTAGATACGCAGTATTTT. This encodes CASSQDKLAPLDTQYF.

Ten or more counts support this clonotype. V gene TRBV11-2 combines with J gene TRBJ2-1; 10 nucleotides agree with TRBD2. This CDR3 has 16 residues. Germline V CDR1 and CDR2: SGHAT, FQNNGV. After removal of 8 bases from V and 6 bases from J, the junction contained 13 bases not matched to a gene. For the CDR3, the DNA is TGTGCCAGCCTCAGCGTAACTAGCGGGGATCTCAATGAGCAGTTCTTC. Translation gives CASLSVTSGDLNEQFF.

As concerns this clonotype: A much larger clone lies a single base off, so this may be a read error. The chain employs TRBV7-2 and TRBJ1-5; D not resolved. Germline CDR1 and CDR2: SGHTA and FQGNSA. V was clipped by 2 bases and J by 3 bases, with 5 bases between them. This CDR3 contains 13 residues. CDR3 protein: CASSLTFNQPQHF. The CDR3 DNA sequence: TGTGCCAGCAGCTTAACCTTCAATCAGCCCCAGCATTTT.

In its sample, this clonotype was seen many times. The gene calls are TRBV7-6 and TRBJ1-6, with TRBD1 as a possible D gene (5 bases). Between the trimmed V and J ends, which lost 4 bases and 7 bases, there was a span of 20 bases. The CDR3 length is 17 residues. CDR1 SGHVS and CDR2 FNYEAQ come from the germline V gene. CDR3 sequence (DNA): TGTGCCAGCAGCTCAAAAGCGCCGGGACGGGAAAATTCACCCCTCCACTTT. Translating it yields CASSSKAPGRENSPLHF.

The rearrangement uses TRBV27 and TRBJ2-7; D is unresolved. Trimming left V 6 bases short and J 2 bases short, with 14 bases between. This CDR3 has 14 amino acids. Looked up from germline, CDR1 is MNHEY and CDR2 is SMNVEV (reference sequence). CDR3 in amino acids: CASRPQVLPYEQYF. The CDR3 DNA is TGTGCCAGCAGACCTCAAGTACTACCCTACGAGCAGTACTTC.

This clonotype has a count of ten or more. CDR3 loop: CASSLRTPYEQYF. The DNA for the CDR3 is TGTGCCAGCAGCCTTCGGACCCCCTACGAGCAGTACTTC. The chain couples TRBV7-2 to TRBJ2-7; no firm D call. V lost 5 bases and J lost 2, with 10 bases in between. The CDR3 runs 13 residues. CDR1 and CDR2 from the germline V gene are SGHTA and FQGNSA.

This clonotype was seen only a few times. The chain is built from TRBV5-4 and TRBJ1-5; D perhaps matches TRBD1 (5 bases). The germline V and J ends were trimmed by 4 bases and 0 bases, with 26 bases remaining between them. The CDR3 runs 20 residues. CDR1 SGHNT and CDR2 YYREEE come from the germline V gene (reference sequence). Written as DNA, the CDR3 is TGTGCCAGCAGCCCTCCCGGGCCCCAGGGTGACACCTATAGCAATCAGCCCCAGCATTTT. It specifies CASSPPGPQGDTYSNQPQHF.

The CDR3 nucleotides are TGTGCCAGCAGCTTTTTACCGGGACAGGGGGCGGCCTATAATTCACCCCTCCACTTT. It encodes CASSFLPGQGAAYNSPLHF. The rearrangement uses TRBV5-4 and TRBJ1-6; TRBD1 matches at 12 bases. Per germline, CDR1 SGHNT and CDR2 YYREEE (reference sequence). J gave up 2 bases and V 2 bases, and 8 bases lay outside the gene matches. This CDR3 region has 19 residues.

In its sample, this clonotype was seen a few times. This rearrangement joins TRBV7-2 to TRBJ1-6; 8 bases match TRBD1. The CDR3 has 16 residues. Germline V gene data show CDR1 as SGHTA and CDR2 as FQGNSA. V gave up 4 bases and J gave up 7 bases; unmatched junction bases: 9. The CDR3 DNA reads TGTGCCAGCAGCTGGGGCACAGGGGGAATAAATTCACCCCTCCACTTT. Its translation: CASSWGTGGINSPLHF.

The V call is TRBV2, the J call TRBJ1-5, with D possibly being TRBD1 (5 bases). Germline CDR1 reads SNHLY; CDR2 reads FYNNEI. The V and J ends lost 5 bases and 7 bases respectively, with 15 bases between them. The CDR3 spans 14 residues. The CDR3 loop reads CASSINRYSQPQHF. CDR3 DNA sequence: TGTGCCAGCAGTATCAACAGGTATAGCCAGCCCCAGCATTTT.

The chain links TRBV25-1 to TRBJ1-6; D unresolved. Looked up from germline, CDR1 is MGHDK and CDR2 is SYGVNS. This CDR3 has 14 residues. The ends were cut back, 2 bases at V and 3 bases at J, with 5 bases in the middle. CDR3 sequence: CASSEGRYNSPLHF. CDR3 DNA: TGTGCCAGCAGTGAAGGGCGCTATAATTCACCCCTCCACTTT.

The chain uses TRBV5-4 and TRBJ2-5, with TRBD1 as a possible D gene (5 bases). V was cut by 3 bases and J by 2 bases, with 11 bases left in between. Germline assignment: CDR1 SGHNT and CDR2 YYREEE (reference sequence). This CDR3 contains 14 residues. CDR3 loop: CASSWGVRQETQYF. The CDR3 DNA sequence: TGTGCCAGCAGCTGGGGCGTTCGGCAAGAGACCCAGTACTTC.

This clonotype was detected a few times. V and J are TRBV6-2 or TRBV6-3 and TRBJ2-5; 7 nucleotides agree with TRBD1. Germline CDR1 reads MNHEY; CDR2 reads SVGEGT. CDR3 length equals 17 residues. J gave up 2 bases and V 1 base, and 10 bases lay outside the gene matches. The DNA of the CDR3 is TGTGCCAGCAGTTACTTCACAGGGGCCACAGGGCAAGAGACCCAGTACTTC. It encodes CASSYFTGATGQETQYF.

This clonotype was counted at least ten times. The CDR3 here is CASSPGLDYYEQYF. The CDR3 coding sequence is TGTGCCAGCAGCCCGGGACTAGACTACTACGAGCAGTACTTC. The chain uses TRBV7-2 and TRBJ2-7, with 8 bases aligning to TRBD2. The CDR3 runs to 14 residues. V was clipped by 5 bases and J by 3 bases; unmatched bases: 6. The germline V gene has CDR1 SGHTA and CDR2 FQGNSA.

This clonotype was detected a few times. The chain combines TRBV6-1 with TRBJ2-7, with 9 bases matching TRBD2. The V segment lost 6 bases and the J segment 0 bases; nucleotides outside the gene matches: 6. The CDR3 has 15 residues. Germline CDR1 MNHNS, CDR2 SASEGT. The CDR3 DNA is TGTGCCAGCAGGAGACTAGCGGACGTCTCCTACGAGCAGTACTTC. It specifies CASRRLADVSYEQYF.

V gene TRBV28 combines with J gene TRBJ2-7, with 7 bases that match TRBD1. The CDR3 runs 17 residues. The V gene's germline CDR1 is MDHEN and CDR2 SYDVKM. The V gene end was trimmed by 5 bases and the J gene end by 2 bases; junction bases not matched to a gene: 15. The CDR3 spells CASSPTAPGQQTYEQYF. The CDR3 nucleotides are TGTGCCAGCAGTCCAACAGCACCGGGACAGCAGACCTACGAGCAGTACTTC.

The chain employs TRBV6-1 and TRBJ2-7; 7 nucleotides align to TRBD1. The CDR3 has 14 residues. The V gene end was trimmed by 6 bases and the J gene end by 6 bases; junction bases not matched to a gene: 11. Germline V gives CDR1 MNHNS, CDR2 SASEGT. For the CDR3, the DNA is TGTGCCAGCAGAGTACAGGGGAGATACGGCGAGCAGTACTTC. Protein product: CASRVQGRYGEQYF.

The chain has TRBV23-1 and TRBJ2-1, with D possibly matching TRBD1 (6 bases). TRBV23-1 counts as an open reading frame of uncertain function. V lost 2 bases to trimming and J lost 2 bases, with 28 bases between them. The CDR3 is made up of 21 amino acids. The CDR3 DNA reads TGCGCCAGCAGTCAACCGGCCGTTTCTCAAGACAGGCCTTTTGCCTACAATGAGCAGTTCTTC. This gives the protein CASSQPAVSQDRPFAYNEQFF.

The J gene is TRBJ2-7, the V gene TRBV7-8, with D hard to call. V lost 0 bases and J 3 bases, leaving 6 bases between the germline ends. CDR1 and CDR2 (germline): SGHVS, FQNEAQ. CDR3 length equals 13 residues. In DNA, the CDR3 is TGTGCCAGCAGCTTAGCGGTGCTCTACGAGCAGTACTTC. This encodes CASSLAVLYEQYF.

As DNA, the CDR3 is TGTGCCAGTACCGACAGGAGCTCCTATAATTCACCCCTCCACTTT. Amino acids: CASTDRSSYNSPLHF. The chain employs TRBV19 and TRBJ1-6; TRBD1 might be the D (6 bases). Trimming stripped 7 bases from V and 0 bases from J, with 10 bases between. The CDR3 extends over 15 amino acids. The germline CDR1 and CDR2 sequences are LNHDA and SQIVND (reference sequence).

This clonotype appeared a few times. The chain couples TRBV4-2 to TRBJ2-3; D is possibly TRBD2 (5 bases). This CDR3 is 14 amino acids long. Germline assignment: CDR1 LGHNA and CDR2 YNFKEQ. The V end lost 4 bases, the J end lost 2 bases, and 10 bases lay between the germline ends. The CDR3 DNA sequence: TGTGCCAGCAGCCCTCACGGGGACACAGATACGCAGTATTTT. Encoded protein: CASSPHGDTDTQYF.

This clonotype has more than one count but fewer than ten. The chain couples TRBV18 to TRBJ1-5; no clear D. CDR1 is KGHSH, CDR2 LQKENI, per germline. Between the trimmed V and J ends, which lost 2 bases and 6 bases, there was a span of 17 bases. The CDR3 consists of 16 residues. The CDR3 region is CASSPGQAGSSQPQHF. CDR3 nucleotides: TGTGCCAGCTCACCAGGGCAGGCGGGATCGTCTCAGCCCCAGCATTTT.